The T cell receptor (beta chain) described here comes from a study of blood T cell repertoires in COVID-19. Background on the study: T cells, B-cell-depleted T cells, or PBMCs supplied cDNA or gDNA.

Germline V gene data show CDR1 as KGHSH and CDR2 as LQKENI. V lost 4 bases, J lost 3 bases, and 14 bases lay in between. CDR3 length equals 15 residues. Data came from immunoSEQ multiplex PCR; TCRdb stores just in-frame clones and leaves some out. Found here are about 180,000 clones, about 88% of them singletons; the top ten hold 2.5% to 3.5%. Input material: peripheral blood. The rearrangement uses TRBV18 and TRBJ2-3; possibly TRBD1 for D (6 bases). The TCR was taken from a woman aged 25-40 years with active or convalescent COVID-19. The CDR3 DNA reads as TGTGCCAGCTCACTCTACAGGGATAGGACAGATACGCAGTATTTT. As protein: CASSLYRDRTDTQYF.